This T cell receptor beta chain was obtained from a study of memory CD4+ T cells and cytomegalovirus serostatus. Study in general: Healthy Belgian adult donors included about nine CMV-positive and 24 CMV-negative people.

The germline V gene has CDR1 MDHEN and CDR2 SYDVKM. The CDR3 sequence is 12 residues long. The V end lost 11 bases, the J end lost 0 bases, and 10 bases lay between the germline ends. TCRdb keeps only in-frame clones here, not all; method: immunoSEQ multiplex PCR. The sample shows some 80,000 clones, less than 90% of them seen only once. Only a few counts were recorded for this clone. Single viable CD3+CD4+CD8-CD45RO+ cells were sorted as the memory CD4+ T cells. This clonotype was obtained from an adult in good health and CMV-seronegative. The sequenced sample consisted of memory CD4+ T cells from blood. The chain couples TRBV28 to TRBJ1-1; no clear D gene. CDR3 DNA sequence: TGTGCCCTCAAGGAGCTGAACACTGAAGCTTTCTTT. Translated: CALKELNTEAFF.